The text below deals with one TCR beta chain. What it recognizes is unknown. The study ran its PCR with 60 Vbeta and 13 Jbeta primers. Clones were read by immunoSEQ multiplex PCR, and TCRdb kept only the in-frame ones, dropping some. In total, the table holds 100,000 to 150,000 clones. This CDR3 is 16 amino acids long. V was cut by 3 bases and J by 12 bases, with 25 bases left in between. CDR1 is SGHDT, CDR2 YYEEEE, per germline. These data belong to a study of cytomegalovirus exposure and HLA in healthy donors. Regarding the study as a whole: The classifier, whose performance was assessed in both the original and validation cohorts, reportedly diagnosed cytomegalovirus status with high specificity and sensitivity. A likely sequencing artifact accounted for one observed cluster of highly shared sequence variants. In a later analysis, 15,000 to 20,000 TCR beta sequences were associated with HLA alleles at 0.05 false discovery rate.

The V and J genes are TRBV5-6 and TRBJ2-1; possibly TRBD2 for D (6 bases). The receptor was isolated from a man between 18 and 29 years old in good health and CMV-seronegative. Material for sequencing was PBMCs. This CDR3 reads CASSWELEGLGVGQFF. CDR3 DNA: TGTGCCAGCAGCTGGGAGCTGGAGGGCCTCGGGGTGGGGCAGTTCTTC.